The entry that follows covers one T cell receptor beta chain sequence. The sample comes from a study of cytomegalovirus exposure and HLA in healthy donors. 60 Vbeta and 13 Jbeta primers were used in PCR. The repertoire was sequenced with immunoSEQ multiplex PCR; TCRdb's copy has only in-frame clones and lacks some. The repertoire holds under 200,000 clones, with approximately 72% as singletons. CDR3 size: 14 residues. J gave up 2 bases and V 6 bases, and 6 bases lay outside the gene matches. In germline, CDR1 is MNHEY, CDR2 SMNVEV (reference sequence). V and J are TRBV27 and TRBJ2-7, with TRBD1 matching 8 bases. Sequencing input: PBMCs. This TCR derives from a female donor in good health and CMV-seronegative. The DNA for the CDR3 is TGTGCCAGCAGAAGGACAGGGATTGCCTACGAGCAGTACTTC. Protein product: CASRRTGIAYEQYF.